A selection of T cell receptor beta chains follows, all from one sample in a study of human T cells and chemical hapten exposure. TCRdb reprocessed the RACE reads with MiXCR, giving one entry per CDR3 protein. The sample yields 100,000 to 150,000 distinct CDR3 sequences, 9% to 10% seen once. Input material: whole blood. The receptor source for this set is a male donor in good health. Some clones in this sample may be carry-over from other donors' samples. Both conserved end residues are part of each CDR3. Each record gives: clone size, J gene, D gene, V gene, CDR3 protein, CDR3 DNA. A D gene is named only where the DNA matches it firmly. Clone size is not always given. Where it is, it says once, few, many or a class for expanded clones.

clone_size: .; j_call: TRBJ2-3; d_call: TRBD2; v_call: TRBV9; cdr3_aa: CASSPLAGAVTDTQYF; cdr3_nt: TGTGCCAGCAGCCCTCTAGCGGGAGCCGTCACAGATACGCAGTATTTT
clone_size: .; j_call: TRBJ1-6; d_call: TRBD1; v_call: TRBV5-4; cdr3_aa: CASSKWTGNNSPLHF; cdr3_nt: TGTGCCAGCAGCAAGTGGACAGGCAATAATTCACCCCTCCACTTT
clone_size: .; j_call: TRBJ2-7; d_call: TRBD1; v_call: TRBV4-2; cdr3_aa: CASSQRTGNYEQYF; cdr3_nt: TGTGCCAGCAGCCAAAGGACAGGGAACTACGAGCAGTACTTC
clone_size: .; j_call: TRBJ2-6; d_call: .; v_call: TRBV10-3; cdr3_aa: CAISEAGRAPGANVLTF; cdr3_nt: TGTGCCATCAGTGAGGCTGGCAGAGCCCCTGGGGCCAACGTCCTGACTTTC
clone_size: many; j_call: TRBJ1-1; d_call: .; v_call: TRBV27; cdr3_aa: CASSLSGSREAFF; cdr3_nt: TGTGCCAGCAGTTTATCGGGAAGTCGAGAAGCTTTCTTT
clone_size: many; j_call: TRBJ2-7; d_call: TRBD2; v_call: TRBV7-2; cdr3_aa: CASSHGAGVAHEQYF; cdr3_nt: TGTGCCAGCAGCCATGGGGCGGGAGTAGCCCACGAGCAGTACTTC
clone_size: .; j_call: TRBJ1-6; d_call: TRBD1; v_call: TRBV27; cdr3_aa: CASSRETGGSYNSPLHF; cdr3_nt: TGTGCCAGCAGTAGGGAGACAGGGGGATCCTATAATTCACCCCTCCACTTT
clone_size: many; j_call: TRBJ2-2; d_call: TRBD2; v_call: TRBV5-1; cdr3_aa: CASSLESSGRMGTGELFF; cdr3_nt: TGCGCCAGCAGCTTGGAATCTAGCGGGAGAATGGGCACCGGGGAGCTGTTTTTT
clone_size: many; j_call: TRBJ2-1; d_call: TRBD2; v_call: TRBV20-1; cdr3_aa: CSARRRLAGIDEQFF; cdr3_nt: TGCAGTGCTAGGCGGCGACTAGCGGGAATCGATGAGCAGTTCTTC
clone_size: .; j_call: TRBJ2-3; d_call: TRBD2; v_call: TRBV7-8; cdr3_aa: CASSLKRGPTDTQYF; cdr3_nt: TGTGCCAGCAGCTTGAAGCGGGGGCCTACAGATACGCAGTATTTT
clone_size: few; j_call: TRBJ2-5; d_call: TRBD1; v_call: TRBV5-1; cdr3_aa: CASSFGDRAIQETQYF; cdr3_nt: TGCGCCAGCAGCTTCGGGGACAGGGCAATCCAAGAGACCCAGTACTTC
clone_size: .; j_call: TRBJ2-1; d_call: TRBD2; v_call: TRBV20-1; cdr3_aa: CSAQTSGTYNEQFF; cdr3_nt: TGCAGTGCCCAAACTAGCGGGACTTACAATGAGCAGTTCTTC
clone_size: .; j_call: TRBJ2-3; d_call: TRBD2; v_call: TRBV7-9; cdr3_aa: CASSLILTGLADTQYF; cdr3_nt: TGTGCCAGCAGCCTTATCCTCACGGGACTAGCAGATACGCAGTATTTT
clone_size: few; j_call: TRBJ2-3; d_call: TRBD2; v_call: TRBV29-1; cdr3_aa: CSAGLAGARATQYF; cdr3_nt: TGCAGCGCGGGACTAGCGGGGGCCCGGGCTACGCAGTATTTT
clone_size: .; j_call: TRBJ2-1; d_call: .; v_call: TRBV7-6; cdr3_aa: CASSGRESYNEQFF; cdr3_nt: TGTGCCAGCAGCGGCCGGGAGTCCTACAATGAGCAGTTCTTC
clone_size: few; j_call: TRBJ2-7; d_call: TRBD2; v_call: TRBV6-2/TRBV6-3; cdr3_aa: CASSYYGLAGKYEQYF; cdr3_nt: TGTGCCAGCAGTTACTACGGACTAGCGGGCAAGTACGAGCAGTACTTC
clone_size: many; j_call: TRBJ2-3; d_call: TRBD2; v_call: TRBV7-9; cdr3_aa: CASSLESLAGGPGDTQYF; cdr3_nt: TGTGCCAGCAGCTTAGAGTCCCTAGCGGGAGGGCCCGGAGATACGCAGTATTTT
clone_size: many; j_call: TRBJ2-5; d_call: .; v_call: TRBV29-1; cdr3_aa: CSVERDEGPRETQYF; cdr3_nt: TGCAGCGTTGAACGTGACGAGGGGCCCAGGGAGACCCAGTACTTC
clone_size: .; j_call: TRBJ1-5; d_call: .; v_call: TRBV27; cdr3_aa: CASSLSNNQPQHF; cdr3_nt: TGTGCCAGCAGTTTGTCAAACAATCAGCCCCAGCATTTT
clone_size: few; j_call: TRBJ1-6; d_call: .; v_call: TRBV24-1; cdr3_aa: CATSDPGGNSYNSPLHF; cdr3_nt: TGTGCCACCAGTGACCCTGGGGGCAACTCCTATAATTCACCCCTCCACTTT
clone_size: .; j_call: TRBJ1-2; d_call: .; v_call: TRBV4-1; cdr3_aa: CASRGAGPFYGYTF; cdr3_nt: TGCGCCAGCCGGGGGGCAGGTCCTTTCTATGGCTACACCTTC
clone_size: few; j_call: TRBJ1-1; d_call: .; v_call: TRBV6-5; cdr3_aa: CASSQYRDTEAFF; cdr3_nt: TGTGCCAGCAGCCAGTACAGGGACACTGAAGCTTTCTTT
clone_size: many; j_call: TRBJ2-2; d_call: .; v_call: TRBV5-1; cdr3_aa: CASRWTGGELFF; cdr3_nt: TGCGCCAGCAGGTGGACGGGCGGGGAGCTGTTTTTT
clone_size: .; j_call: TRBJ1-5; d_call: TRBD1; v_call: TRBV12-3/TRBV12-4; cdr3_aa: CASSLEDRGSGQPQHF; cdr3_nt: TGTGCCAGCAGTTTAGAGGACAGGGGGTCGGGTCAGCCCCAGCATTTT
clone_size: many; j_call: TRBJ1-2; d_call: TRBD1; v_call: TRBV20-1; cdr3_aa: CSARVSAAGTGGPNYGYTF; cdr3_nt: TGCAGTGCTAGAGTATCCGCCGCAGGGACAGGGGGTCCCAACTATGGCTACACCTTC
clone_size: .; j_call: TRBJ2-4; d_call: .; v_call: TRBV10-3; cdr3_aa: CAIGGTTDGIQYF; cdr3_nt: TGTGCCATCGGGGGTACAACAGACGGCATTCAGTACTTC
clone_size: .; j_call: TRBJ2-5; d_call: TRBD2; v_call: TRBV4-1; cdr3_aa: CASSQLPGLAVQETQYF; cdr3_nt: TGCGCCAGCAGCCAACTACCGGGACTAGCGGTGCAAGAGACCCAGTACTTC
clone_size: .; j_call: TRBJ1-5; d_call: .; v_call: TRBV12-3/TRBV12-4; cdr3_aa: CASSLGGASHQPQHF; cdr3_nt: TGTGCCAGCAGTTTAGGGGGGGCTAGTCATCAGCCCCAGCATTTT
clone_size: few; j_call: TRBJ2-2; d_call: TRBD1; v_call: TRBV18; cdr3_aa: CASSPPGTGAANTGELFF; cdr3_nt: TGTGCCAGCTCACCACCGGGGACAGGGGCGGCGAACACCGGGGAGCTGTTTTTT
clone_size: .; j_call: TRBJ1-1; d_call: TRBD1; v_call: TRBV20-1; cdr3_aa: CSARGGGQGGEAFF; cdr3_nt: TGCAGTGCTAGGGGAGGGGGACAGGGAGGAGAAGCTTTCTTT
clone_size: many; j_call: TRBJ1-1; d_call: .; v_call: TRBV13; cdr3_aa: CASSLGRTATEAFF; cdr3_nt: TGTGCCAGCAGCCTAGGCAGGACGGCAACTGAAGCTTTCTTT
clone_size: many; j_call: TRBJ2-3; d_call: TRBD2; v_call: TRBV4-1; cdr3_aa: CASSQDYGLAGASSTDTQYF; cdr3_nt: TGCGCCAGCAGCCAAGATTATGGACTAGCGGGGGCATCTAGCACAGATACGCAGTATTTT
clone_size: .; j_call: TRBJ2-1; d_call: .; v_call: TRBV19; cdr3_aa: CASSIRVEDEQFF; cdr3_nt: TGTGCCAGTAGTATACGGGTTGAGGATGAGCAGTTCTTC
clone_size: .; j_call: TRBJ2-7; d_call: TRBD2; v_call: TRBV20-1; cdr3_aa: CSASPGEGTSGTPSYEQYF; cdr3_nt: TGCAGTGCTAGTCCCGGAGAAGGGACTAGCGGGACCCCCTCCTACGAGCAGTACTTC
clone_size: .; j_call: TRBJ2-4; d_call: .; v_call: TRBV4-3; cdr3_aa: CASSQDGPYGGIQYF; cdr3_nt: TGCGCCAGCAGCCAAGATGGCCCGTATGGTGGCATTCAGTACTTC
clone_size: .; j_call: TRBJ2-6; d_call: TRBD1; v_call: TRBV6-2/TRBV6-3; cdr3_aa: CASSGDRRLTF; cdr3_nt: TGTGCCAGCAGCGGGGACAGGCGGCTGACTTTC
clone_size: many; j_call: TRBJ1-6; d_call: TRBD1; v_call: TRBV5-4; cdr3_aa: CASSAQQGAYSPLHF; cdr3_nt: TGTGCCAGCAGCGCCCAACAGGGGGCTTATTCACCCCTCCACTTT
clone_size: .; j_call: TRBJ2-7; d_call: TRBD1; v_call: TRBV11-2; cdr3_aa: CASSFTDRGQAEQYF; cdr3_nt: TGTGCCAGCAGCTTCACGGACAGGGGCCAGGCCGAGCAGTACTTC
clone_size: few; j_call: TRBJ2-2; d_call: .; v_call: TRBV20-1; cdr3_aa: CSARGAVTPGVGELFF; cdr3_nt: TGCAGTGCTAGAGGGGCCGTAACACCCGGAGTGGGGGAGCTGTTTTTT
clone_size: few; j_call: TRBJ2-1; d_call: .; v_call: TRBV4-1; cdr3_aa: CASSQTGNSYNEQFF; cdr3_nt: TGCGCCAGCAGTCAAACAGGGAATAGCTACAATGAGCAGTTCTTC
clone_size: .; j_call: TRBJ2-3; d_call: TRBD1; v_call: TRBV11-2; cdr3_aa: CASSLDATGAQYF; cdr3_nt: TGTGCCAGCAGCTTAGACGCGACAGGGGCGCAGTATTTT
clone_size: .; j_call: TRBJ2-1; d_call: .; v_call: TRBV7-3; cdr3_aa: CASSDLRMGEQFF; cdr3_nt: TGTGCCAGCAGCGATTTAAGGATGGGCGAGCAGTTCTTC
clone_size: many; j_call: TRBJ1-1; d_call: TRBD1; v_call: TRBV6-5; cdr3_aa: CASSTPGTVNTEAFF; cdr3_nt: TGTGCCAGCAGTACCCCCGGGACAGTGAACACTGAAGCTTTCTTT
clone_size: .; j_call: TRBJ2-3; d_call: TRBD2; v_call: TRBV5-5; cdr3_aa: CASSPHSGRPLSTDTQYF; cdr3_nt: TGTGCCAGCAGCCCCCATAGCGGGAGGCCCCTCAGCACAGATACGCAGTATTTT
clone_size: few; j_call: TRBJ1-1; d_call: .; v_call: TRBV15; cdr3_aa: CATSRDLMNTEAFF; cdr3_nt: TGTGCCACCAGCAGAGATCTGATGAACACTGAAGCTTTCTTT
clone_size: few; j_call: TRBJ2-7; d_call: TRBD1; v_call: TRBV5-1; cdr3_aa: CASSLDEGASSYEQYF; cdr3_nt: TGCGCCAGCAGCTTGGATGAGGGGGCGTCTTCCTACGAGCAGTACTTC